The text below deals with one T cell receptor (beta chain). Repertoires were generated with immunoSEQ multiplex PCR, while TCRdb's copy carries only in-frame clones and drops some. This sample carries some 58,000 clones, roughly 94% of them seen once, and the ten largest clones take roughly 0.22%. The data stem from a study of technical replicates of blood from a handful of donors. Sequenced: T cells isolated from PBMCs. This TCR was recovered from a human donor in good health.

CDR3: CAALDTFYGYTF. The DNA for the CDR3 is TGTGCCGCACTGGACACATTCTATGGCTACACCTTC. The rearrangement links TRBV10-3 to TRBJ1-2, with D perhaps matching TRBD1 (5 bases). CDR1 is ENHRY and CDR2 is SYGVKD in the germline V gene. Trimming removed 11 bases at V and 4 bases at J, with 14 bases between. The length of the CDR3 is 12 residues.